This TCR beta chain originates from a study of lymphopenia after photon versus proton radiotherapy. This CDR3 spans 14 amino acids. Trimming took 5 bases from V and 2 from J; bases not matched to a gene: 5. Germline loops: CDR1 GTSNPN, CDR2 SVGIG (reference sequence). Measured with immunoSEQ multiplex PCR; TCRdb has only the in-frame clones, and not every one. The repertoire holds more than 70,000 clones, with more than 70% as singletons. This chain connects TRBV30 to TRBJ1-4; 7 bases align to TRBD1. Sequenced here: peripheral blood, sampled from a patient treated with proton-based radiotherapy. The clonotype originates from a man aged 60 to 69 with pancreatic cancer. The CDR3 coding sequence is TGTGCCTGGGGAGGGGGCCTTACTAATGAAAAACTGTTTTTT. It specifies CAWGGGLTNEKLFF.